The T cell receptor beta chain under discussion was sequenced for a study of blood T cell repertoires in COVID-19. Whole-study context: Samples representing acute and convalescent COVID-19 were sourced from the United States, Italy and Spain. From T cells, B-cell-depleted T cells, or PBMCs came the material, which was cDNA or gDNA.

With 4 bases removed from V and 6 bases from J, the gap between germline ends came to 18 bases. From germline, CDR1 is LGHDT and CDR2 YNNKEL (reference sequence). CDR3 length: 15 residues. In the original workflow: Amplification of reference gene primers was used by the study to estimate nucleated cell counts. Profiled with immunoSEQ multiplex PCR; TCRdb holds only in-frame clones, not every one. V, J and clone size are taken as reported in that table, and D and trimming were inferred from the DNA itself. The sample holds about 170,000 clones, more than 65% seen once. Sequencing used peripheral blood. The J gene is TRBJ1-1, the V gene TRBV3-1 (or the pseudogene TRBV3-2); maybe TRBD1 (5 bases). The receptor comes from a woman of 80 years or more with active or convalescent COVID-19. The CDR3 DNA reads as TGTGCCAGCAGCCTAATTAGTGGGGGGAAACCTGAAGCTTTCTTT. As protein: CASSLISGGKPEAFF.